Described below is a single T cell receptor beta chain sequence and its context. Original methodology: From reference gene primer amplification, estimates of nucleated cell counts were derived. Measured with immunoSEQ multiplex PCR; TCRdb has only the in-frame clones, and not every one. V and J calls and clone size are given by that table; D and trimming were obtained from the DNA. The sample yields some 110,000 clones, just over 90% seen once. Trimming removed 6 bases from V and 9 bases from J; junction bases left unmatched: 4. Germline values: CDR1 LNHDA, CDR2 SQIVND (reference sequence). This CDR3 has 14 residues. This sample was taken from a study of blood T cell repertoires in COVID-19. Study as a whole: There were acute and convalescent COVID-19 samples, and they came from the United States, Italy and Spain.

This receptor was taken from a human donor with active COVID-19. The donor label of this sample is uncertain. The J gene is TRBJ2-1, the V gene TRBV19; TRBD2 matches at 14 bases. Sequencing used peripheral blood. The CDR3 reads CASSRLAGGCEQFF. CDR3 coding DNA: TGTGCCAGTAGCCGACTAGCGGGGGGGTGTGAGCAGTTCTTC.